A single sample is the source of the 32 T cell receptor beta chains below, sequenced in a study of blood T cell repertoires in COVID-19. The protocol was immunoSEQ multiplex PCR, while the TCRdb copy is restricted to in-frame clones and leaves out a portion. Seen here are over 60,000 clones, approximately 86% observed once, and the top ten hold about an eighth. The sample taken for sequencing was peripheral blood. These receptors were taken from a woman aged 55-69 years with acute or convalescent COVID-19.

The chain carries TRBV5-5 and TRBJ2-2; TRBD1 agrees at 8 bases. The CDR3 length is 15 residues. Germline values: CDR1 SGHKS, CDR2 YYEKEE (reference sequence). The ends lost 0 bases at V and 5 bases at J; junction bases unmatched: 3. The CDR3: CASSLDRGYTGELFF. CDR3 DNA: TGTGCCAGCAGCTTGGACAGGGGGTATACCGGGGAGCTGTTTTTT.

The rearrangement uses TRBV6-5 and TRBJ1-1; tentatively, D is TRBD1 (5 bases). The germline gives CDR1 MNHEY, CDR2 SVGAGI. Trimming took 7 bases from V and 5 from J, leaving 17 bases between them. The length of the CDR3 is 14 residues. CDR3 amino acids: CASNPAREGTEAFF. CDR3 DNA sequence: TGTGCCAGCAACCCCGCCAGGGAGGGAACTGAAGCTTTCTTT.

The chain combines TRBV6-5 with TRBJ1-2, with D tentatively TRBD1 (6 bases). Germline V CDR1 and CDR2: MNHEY, SVGAGI. This CDR3 has 14 residues. V lost 6 bases and J lost 3, with 14 bases in between. CDR3 in DNA: TGTGCCAGCAGCCCCCCAGGGGCACACTATGGCTACACCTTC. Its translation is CASSPPGAHYGYTF.

The chain joins TRBV5-5 to TRBJ2-7; 8 bases align to TRBD2. Trimming at V came to 4 bases and at J to 4 bases, leaving 7 bases not matched to a gene. The germline CDR1 and CDR2 sequences are SGHKS and YYEKEE (reference sequence). This CDR3 has 14 amino acids. The CDR3 nucleotides are TGTGCCAGCAGCCAGGGACTAGTGATGTACGAGCAGTACTTC. Translated, it gives CASSQGLVMYEQYF.

V and J are TRBV7-3 and TRBJ1-1, with no clear D. CDR3 length: 16 residues. Germline assignment: CDR1 SGHTA and CDR2 FQGTGA. Deletions cut 1 base from V and 0 bases from J, with 12 bases between. The CDR3 region has the DNA TGTGCCAGCAGCTTAATTCCTGCGGGGATGAACACTGAAGCTTTCTTT. Its translation: CASSLIPAGMNTEAFF.

The chain couples TRBV5-1 to TRBJ2-5, with 8 bases aligning to TRBD2. With V trimmed by 4 bases and J by 1 base, 6 bases remained unmatched. The germline CDR1 and CDR2 sequences are SGHRS and YFSETQ. This CDR3 is 15 amino acids long. The CDR3 is CASSGLGTSQETQYF. The CDR3 DNA follows: TGCGCCAGCAGCGGGCTAGGGACTAGCCAAGAGACCCAGTACTTC.

The V gene is TRBV6-5, the J gene TRBJ1-2, with D unresolved. CDR1 is MNHEY, CDR2 SVGAGI, per germline. The CDR3 loop spans 14 amino acids. V lost 6 bases and J lost 1, with 12 bases in between. CDR3 sequence: CASSPHSNNYGYTF. The CDR3 DNA reads as TGTGCCAGCAGCCCCCACAGTAATAACTATGGCTACACCTTC.

The rearrangement joins TRBV7-2 to TRBJ1-1; D may be TRBD1 (5 bases). This CDR3 contains 16 residues. V lost 0 bases, J lost 4 bases, and 15 bases lay in between. CDR1 is SGHTA, CDR2 FQGNSA, per germline. In DNA form, the CDR3 reads TGTGCCAGCAGCTTAGCGGGGGGTTGGTCCGCCACTGAAGCTTTCTTT. Protein sequence: CASSLAGGWSATEAFF.

V and J are TRBV12-5 and TRBJ1-3; tentatively, D is TRBD1 (6 bases). Trimming pared 8 bases from V and 0 bases from J, leaving 14 bases between. The CDR3 runs to 15 residues. Germline V lookup: CDR1 LGHNT, CDR2 FRNRAP. The CDR3 nucleotides are TGTGCTAGTTTCCCCACAGGGAGCTCTGGAAACACCATATATTTT. This sequence encodes CASFPTGSSGNTIYF. Variable domain in full (rest from reference TRBV12-5 and TRBJ1-3): DARVTQTPRHKVTEMGQEVTMRCQPILGHNTVFWYRQTMMQGLELLAYFRNRAPLDDSGMPKDRFSAEMPDATLATLKIQPSEPRDSAVYFCASFPTGSSGNTIYFGEGSWLTVV.

The chain combines TRBV19 with TRBJ1-4; TRBD1 is a possible D gene (6 bases). The CDR3 runs 13 residues. Germline lookup yields CDR1 LNHDA and CDR2 SQIVND (reference sequence). V was trimmed by 8 bases and J by 6 bases, leaving 13 bases between them. The CDR3 loop is CASRRQGYEKLFF. Written as DNA, the CDR3 is TGTGCCAGTCGTCGGCAGGGGTATGAAAAACTGTTTTTT.

V gene TRBV5-8 combines with J gene TRBJ2-5, with D perhaps matching TRBD1 (6 bases). Trimming took 3 bases from V and 9 from J, leaving 21 bases between them. The CDR3 sequence is 15 residues long. CDR1 is SGHTS, CDR2 YDEGEE, per germline. The CDR3 nucleotides are TGTGCCAGCAGCTCCCCCGTCGGCAGGGGTGCGGCCCAGTACTTC. Translating it yields CASSSPVGRGAAQYF.

The V and J genes are TRBV29-1 and TRBJ2-7; maybe TRBD2 (5 bases). CDR1 is SQVTM and CDR2 is ANQGSEA in the germline V gene. This CDR3 contains 11 residues. Trimming removed 0 bases at V and 6 bases at J, with 6 bases between. The DNA of the CDR3 is TGCAGCGTTGAAGATGGGAGCGAGCAGTACTTC. This translates into CSVEDGSEQYF.

This clone has only a few counts. The V call is TRBV5-6, the J call TRBJ2-1, with a tentative D call TRBD2 (7 bases). Germline CDR1 is SGHDT and CDR2 is YYEEEE. Trimming shortened V by 4 bases and J by 6 bases, and 20 bases separated the two germline ends. CDR3 length equals 16 residues. The CDR3 is CASSPLGGGAFNEQFF. In DNA form, the CDR3 reads TGTGCCAGCAGCCCCTTAGGTGGGGGGGCCTTCAATGAGCAGTTCTTC.

The chain links TRBV6-5 to TRBJ2-3, with TRBD2 matching over 8 bases. Germline loops: CDR1 MNHEY, CDR2 SVGAGI. The CDR3 runs 14 residues. V trimming: 10 bases; J trimming: 3 bases; junction bases outside the gene matches: 9. The CDR3 region has the DNA TGTGCCACCCAGCGGGGGAGGAGGACAGATACGCAGTATTTT. Translating it yields CATQRGRRTDTQYF.

The chain links TRBV2 to TRBJ1-5, with a tentative D call TRBD1 (5 bases). The germline CDR1 and CDR2 sequences are SNHLY and FYNNEI. V dropped 1 base and J dropped 5 bases, with 9 bases sitting between them. The CDR3 sequence is 14 residues long. This CDR3 reads CASSEVSRDQPQHF. The CDR3 DNA is TGTGCCAGCAGTGAAGTTAGCAGGGATCAGCCCCAGCATTTT.

V is TRBV19 and J is TRBJ1-1, with 9 bases lining up with TRBD1. With 3 bases clipped from V and 6 bases from J, the junction kept 5 bases outside the gene matches. The CDR3 sequence is 14 residues long. Per germline, CDR1 LNHDA and CDR2 SQIVND (reference sequence). CDR3 nucleotides: TGTGCCAGTAGTATTACAGGGGGCTCGGCTGAAGCTTTCTTT. This encodes CASSITGGSAEAFF.

The CDR3 protein is CAARPAGVGPGELFF. CDR3 sequence (DNA): TGTGCCGCTCGCCCCGCGGGGGTTGGACCGGGGGAGCTGTTTTTT. The rearrangement uses TRBV6-5 and TRBJ2-2; 7 bases are a match to TRBD2. The trim removed 11 bases at V and 8 bases at J, leaving 17 bases unmatched. The CDR3 totals 15 residues. In germline, CDR1 is MNHEY, CDR2 SVGAGI.

The chain recombines TRBV7-8 with TRBJ2-3; no firm D call. The germline gives CDR1 SGHVS, CDR2 FQNEAQ. The CDR3 consists of 14 residues. Trimming pared 8 bases from V and 1 base from J, leaving 13 bases between. CDR3 nucleotides: TGTGCCAGCCGCAGTCACCTCCGCACAGATACGCAGTATTTT. Its protein product is CASRSHLRTDTQYF.

The V and J genes are TRBV11-1 and TRBJ2-1; D is perhaps TRBD2 (5 bases). The CDR3 covers 11 residues. Trimming removed 4 bases from V and 8 bases from J, with 6 bases in between. Germline V gene data show CDR1 as SGHAT and CDR2 as FQDESV (reference sequence). The CDR3 region has the DNA TGTGCCAGCAGCTATAGCGATGAGCAGTTCTTC. Translated, it gives CASSYSDEQFF.

The V call is TRBV9, the J call TRBJ2-3; D is undetermined. V was cut by 0 bases and J by 6 bases, with 11 bases left in between. The CDR3 spans 14 residues. The V gene's germline CDR1 is SGDLS and CDR2 YYNGEE. CDR3 protein: CASSVGVGLDTQYF. CDR3 DNA sequence: TGTGCCAGCAGCGTAGGGGTGGGCCTCGATACGCAGTATTTT.

The V call is TRBV9, the J call TRBJ2-5; a weak D match, TRBD2 (6 bases). Trimming shortened V by 4 bases and J by 5 bases, and 12 bases separated the two germline ends. The CDR3 contains 13 residues. Germline-derived CDR1 and CDR2 are SGDLS and YYNGEE. DNA of the CDR3: TGTGCCAGCAGCCCGGGGGAGGCGGAGACCCAGTACTTC. It specifies CASSPGEAETQYF.

The gene calls are TRBV5-1 and TRBJ2-2; 8 nucleotides match TRBD1. This CDR3 spans 15 amino acids. V was pared by 2 bases and J by 2 bases, with 2 bases of the junction left unmatched. Germline V CDR1 and CDR2: SGHRS, YFSETQ. Here the CDR3 reads CASSLGQGNTGELFF. The CDR3 DNA reads as TGCGCCAGCAGCTTAGGACAGGGAAACACCGGGGAGCTGTTTTTT.

CDR3 amino acids: CAWSTSETQYF. In nucleotides, the CDR3 is TGTGCCTGGAGTACGAGTGAGACCCAGTACTTC. The chain uses TRBV30 and TRBJ2-5; D gene ambiguous. The CDR3 totals 11 residues. V lost 2 bases and J lost 5, with 6 bases in between. Per the germline V gene, CDR1 is GTSNPN and CDR2 is SVGIG (reference sequence).

This clone appeared a single time. The chain is built from TRBV24-1 and TRBJ2-7; TRBD1 matches 7 bases. V was clipped by 7 bases and J by 4 bases; unmatched bases: 9. The CDR3 has 14 residues. Germline-derived CDR1 and CDR2 are KGHDR and SFDVKD. The CDR3 here is CATSPQGPWYEQYF. In DNA, the CDR3 is TGTGCCACCAGCCCACAGGGGCCTTGGTACGAGCAGTACTTC.

This sequence joins TRBV19 and TRBJ1-6, with a tentative D call TRBD1 (5 bases). Germline V gene sequence: CDR1 LNHDA, CDR2 SQIVND (reference sequence). V was trimmed by 7 bases and J by 6 bases, leaving 19 bases between them. The CDR3 has 16 residues. The CDR3 DNA reads as TGTGCCAGTACTTATCGATCTACGCAGGGTAATTCACCCCTCCACTTT. It yields the protein CASTYRSTQGNSPLHF. The full variable domain, rest sourced from reference TRBV19 and TRBJ1-6, is DGGITQSPKYLFRKEGQNVTLSCEQNLNHDAMYWYRQDPGQGLRLIYYSQIVNDFQKGDIAEGYSVSREKKESFPLTVTSAQKNPTAFYLCASTYRSTQGNSPLHFGNGTRLTVT.

The J gene is TRBJ1-5, the V gene TRBV5-6; maybe TRBD1 (5 bases). Trimming took off 0 bases at V and 6 bases at J, with 10 bases between the two ends. The germline V gene encodes CDR1 SGHDT and CDR2 YYEEEE. The CDR3 has 14 residues. The CDR3 bases are TGTGCCAGCAGCTTGGGGGGGGGACGTCAGCCCCAGCATTTT. The encoded protein is CASSLGGGRQPQHF.

This chain uses TRBV5-1 with TRBJ2-1; 12 nucleotides align to TRBD2. The V and J ends lost 6 bases and 9 bases, in that order; junction bases with no gene match: 7. The CDR3 is 14 amino acids. The V gene's germline CDR1 is SGHRS and CDR2 YFSETQ. CDR3 residues: CASKELAGGGEQFF. Written as DNA, the CDR3 is TGCGCCAGCAAGGAACTAGCGGGGGGTGGTGAGCAGTTCTTC.

V gene TRBV6-5 combines with J gene TRBJ1-2; 9 bases align to TRBD1. Germline lookup yields CDR1 MNHEY and CDR2 SVGAGI. V gave up 6 bases and J gave up 10 bases; unmatched junction bases: 9. This CDR3 contains 13 residues. CDR3 residues: CASSRRQGGFYTF. DNA of the CDR3: TGTGCCAGCAGCCGTCGACAGGGGGGATTCTACACCTTC.

The rearrangement links TRBV27 to TRBJ2-7; TRBD1 aligns across 9 bases. The CDR3 consists of 15 residues. The V gene end was trimmed by 3 bases and the J gene end by 3 bases; junction bases not matched to a gene: 6. In germline, CDR1 is MNHEY, CDR2 SMNVEV (reference sequence). The CDR3 is CASSFSTGGHYEQYF. Written as DNA, the CDR3 is TGTGCCAGCAGTTTCTCGACAGGGGGTCACTACGAGCAGTACTTC.

This clone showed up just a few times. This chain uses TRBV27 with TRBJ2-7; TRBD1 aligns across 7 bases. V was clipped by 6 bases and J by 1 base; unmatched bases: 9. The CDR3 extends over 15 amino acids. Per germline, CDR1 MNHEY and CDR2 SMNVEV (reference sequence). CDR3 nucleotide sequence: TGTGCCAGCAGCTCCTCGGGACAGCTTTCCTACGAGCAGTACTTC. Translation: CASSSSGQLSYEQYF.

This sequence joins TRBV5-5 and TRBJ2-3, with a possible D match to TRBD1 (6 bases). Trimming took 0 bases from V and 10 from J, leaving 9 bases between them. This CDR3 region has 12 residues. Germline assignment: CDR1 SGHKS and CDR2 YYEKEE (reference sequence). CDR3 sequence (DNA): TGTGCCAGCAGCTTGGCAGGGGTGTCGCAGTATTTT. This sequence encodes CASSLAGVSQYF.

The chain recombines TRBV11-1 with TRBJ2-1; 8 positions agree with TRBD2. The CDR3 has 13 amino acids. CDR1 is SGHAT, CDR2 FQDESV, per germline (reference sequence). V gave up 5 bases and J gave up 7 bases; unmatched junction bases: 4. The CDR3 reads CASSPSGGNEQFF. CDR3 in DNA: TGTGCCAGCAGCCCCAGCGGGGGAAATGAGCAGTTCTTC.